This TCR beta chain was retrieved from a study of blood T cell repertoires in COVID-19. Study-level background: PBMCs, B-cell-depleted T cells, or T cells were the source of the cDNA or gDNA that made up the material.

Patients in Seattle were enrolled during active infection, then followed longitudinally. The table came from immunoSEQ multiplex PCR; TCRdb's copy has only in-frame clones and leaves some out. The sample carries 140,000 to 150,000 clones, approximately 90% recorded once. The ends were cut back, 3 bases at V and 2 bases at J, with 14 bases in the middle. CDR1 is ENHRY and CDR2 is SYGVKD in the germline V gene. The CDR3 consists of 16 residues. The rearrangement joins TRBV10-3 to TRBJ1-3; D uncertain. This sequence originates from a man younger than 35 with COVID-19, enrolled during active disease. Sequenced sample: peripheral blood. CDR3 loop: CAISERGSFAGNTIYF. The CDR3 DNA reads TGTGCCATCAGTGAAAGAGGGTCGTTCGCTGGAAACACCATATATTTT.